These T cell receptor beta chains were read from a single sample in a study of Graves' ophthalmopathy and Graves' hyperthyroidism. TCRdb re-derived calls from the multiplex PCR reads in MiXCR, one entry per CDR3 protein. The sample holds 200,000 to 250,000 distinct CDR3 sequences, under 30% seen once. The sequenced sample consisted of peripheral blood. Source of these receptors: a man aged 50 to 60 with Graves' ophthalmopathy. Each CDR3 is given with its conserved first and last residue. The D gene is left open where the match is weak. Where a row states a size, it is once, few, many or the class of an expanded clone; other rows omit it.

V gene: TRBV11-2
J gene: TRBJ2-5
D gene: -
clone size: many
CDR3 DNA: TGTGCCAGCCGCAGCTTCACCCCAGAGACCCAGTGCTTC
CDR3 protein: CASRSFTPETQCF

V gene: TRBV6-1
J gene: TRBJ2-7
D gene: -
clone size: -
CDR3 DNA: TGTGCCAGCAGTGAAGTTTATCTGGGTTCAGGCGAGCAGTACTTC
CDR3 protein: CASSEVYLGSGEQYF

V gene: TRBV7-8
J gene: TRBJ2-7
D gene: -
clone size: -
CDR3 DNA: TGTGCCAGCAGTTTATTTCGGGGGGAGCAGTACTTC
CDR3 protein: CASSLFRGEQYF

V gene: TRBV29-1
J gene: TRBJ1-1
D gene: -
clone size: many
CDR3 DNA: TGCAGCGTTGAGGGACCGGTGAACACTGAAGCTTTCTTT
CDR3 protein: CSVEGPVNTEAFF

V gene: TRBV6-5
J gene: TRBJ2-2
D gene: -
clone size: many
CDR3 DNA: TGTGCCAGCAGTTACCTTTGGACCTCGAACACCGGGGAGCTGTTTTTT
CDR3 protein: CASSYLWTSNTGELFF

V gene: TRBV6-1
J gene: TRBJ1-2
D gene: -
clone size: many
CDR3 DNA: TGTGCCAGCAGTGGAAACGGCTATGGCTACACCTTC
CDR3 protein: CASSGNGYGYTF

V gene: TRBV24-1
J gene: TRBJ2-7
D gene: TRBD2
clone size: many
CDR3 DNA: TGTGCCACCAGGAAGGGCGCGGGGGAATCCTACGAGCAGTACTTC
CDR3 protein: CATRKGAGESYEQYF

V gene: TRBV6-1
J gene: TRBJ1-3
D gene: -
clone size: -
CDR3 DNA: TGTGCCAGCAGTGACGAGCGCCAAGGAAACACCATATATTTT
CDR3 protein: CASSDERQGNTIYF

V gene: TRBV28
J gene: TRBJ2-7
D gene: TRBD2
clone size: many
CDR3 DNA: TGTGCCAGCAGCTCCCTCGGGGTAGCGGGGAGCTACGAGCAGTACTTC
CDR3 protein: CASSSLGVAGSYEQYF

V gene: TRBV2
J gene: TRBJ1-6
D gene: -
clone size: many
CDR3 DNA: TGTGCCAGCAGTGGACTCGGGGGTTCACCCCTCCACTTT
CDR3 protein: CASSGLGGSPLHF

V gene: TRBV6-1
J gene: TRBJ2-5
D gene: -
clone size: -
CDR3 DNA: TGTGCCAGCAGTGAACCGGGGTCGGAAGAGACCCAGTACTTC
CDR3 protein: CASSEPGSEETQYF

V gene: TRBV27
J gene: TRBJ1-6
D gene: -
clone size: many
CDR3 DNA: TGTGCCAGCAGTTTAGGGACGGACGTCCCGTCCCTCCACTTT
CDR3 protein: CASSLGTDVPSLHF

V gene: TRBV11-3
J gene: TRBJ2-7
D gene: -
clone size: many
CDR3 DNA: TGTGCCAGCAGCTTAGCCGTGTCAAGATACGAGCAGTACTTC
CDR3 protein: CASSLAVSRYEQYF

V gene: TRBV5-1
J gene: TRBJ1-5
D gene: -
clone size: many
CDR3 DNA: TGCGCCAGCAGCTTTGGGGACACTCGCAATCAGCCCCAGCATTTT
CDR3 protein: CASSFGDTRNQPQHF

V gene: TRBV20-1
J gene: TRBJ1-1
D gene: -
clone size: many
CDR3 DNA: TGCAGTGCTGAGGGCCCAACGGCTTTCTTT
CDR3 protein: CSAEGPTAFF

V gene: TRBV4-2
J gene: TRBJ2-7
D gene: TRBD2
clone size: many
CDR3 DNA: TGTGCCAGCAGCCAAGAAGGAGGTAGCGGGGTGAGCTCCTACGAGCAGTACTTC
CDR3 protein: CASSQEGGSGVSSYEQYF

V gene: TRBV29-1
J gene: TRBJ2-5
D gene: TRBD2
clone size: many
CDR3 DNA: TGCAGCGTCCTGGGACTAGCGGGAGCGGGTGCGGGGGAGACCCAGTACTTC
CDR3 protein: CSVLGLAGAGAGETQYF

V gene: TRBV27
J gene: TRBJ1-1
D gene: -
clone size: -
CDR3 DNA: TGTGCCAGCAGCCTAACCAGGGACATTGAAGCTTTCTTT
CDR3 protein: CASSLTRDIEAFF

V gene: TRBV11-2
J gene: TRBJ2-3
D gene: -
clone size: -
CDR3 DNA: TGTGCCAGCAGCCATTGGACAGATACGCAGTATTTT
CDR3 protein: CASSHWTDTQYF

V gene: TRBV24-1
J gene: TRBJ1-1
D gene: -
clone size: many
CDR3 DNA: TGTGCCACCAGTGATTCGGAGACAGGTAACACTGAAGCTTTCTTT
CDR3 protein: CATSDSETGNTEAFF

V gene: TRBV11-2
J gene: TRBJ2-5
D gene: TRBD1
clone size: many
CDR3 DNA: TGTGCCAGCAGCCCGGAGCGTACAGGGGGAGGAGAGACCCAGTACTTC
CDR3 protein: CASSPERTGGGETQYF

V gene: TRBV6-2/TRBV6-3
J gene: TRBJ2-6
D gene: TRBD2
clone size: -
CDR3 DNA: TGTGCCAGCAGTTTGGGACTAGCGGGAGGTTCTGGGGCCAACGTCCTGACTTTC
CDR3 protein: CASSLGLAGGSGANVLTF